Below, one TCR beta chain is given with its context. The antigen is not known. The record originates from a study of T cell responses to AZD1222 COVID-19 vaccine. The study, taken as a whole, reports: Following two doses of AZD1222, Spike-specific TCR breadth and depth rose. Targets within unmutated variant regions were reportedly found for nearly half of spike-specific TCRs.

Analysis merged second doses at about 4 or about 12 weeks. Libraries were prepared by immunoSEQ multiplex PCR; TCRdb keeps only in-frame clonotypes and omits some of them. The repertoire consists of 90,000 to 120,000 clones, with 70% to 90% occurring once and the leading ten covering 4.8%. The clonotype was recovered from an adult who received the AZD1222 COVID-19 vaccine. Sequenced material: peripheral blood, taken 28 days after the second AZD1222 dose.

CDR3 sequence: CASSLDGYSYEQYF. CDR3 sequence (DNA): TGTGCCAGCAGCTTGGACGGCTACTCCTACGAGCAGTACTTC. This chain links TRBV7-9 with TRBJ2-7; D is unresolved. This CDR3 comprises 14 residues. Trimming removed 3 bases at V and 0 bases at J, with 9 bases between. Germline V CDR1 and CDR2: SEHNR, FQNEAQ (reference sequence). The variable domain in full, completed from reference TRBV7-9 and TRBJ2-7, reads DTGVSQNPRHKITKRGQNVTFRCDPISEHNRLYWYRQTLGQGPEFLTYFQNEAQLEKSRLLSDRFSAERPKGSFSTLEIQRTEQGDSAMYLCASSLDGYSYEQYFGPGTRLTVT.